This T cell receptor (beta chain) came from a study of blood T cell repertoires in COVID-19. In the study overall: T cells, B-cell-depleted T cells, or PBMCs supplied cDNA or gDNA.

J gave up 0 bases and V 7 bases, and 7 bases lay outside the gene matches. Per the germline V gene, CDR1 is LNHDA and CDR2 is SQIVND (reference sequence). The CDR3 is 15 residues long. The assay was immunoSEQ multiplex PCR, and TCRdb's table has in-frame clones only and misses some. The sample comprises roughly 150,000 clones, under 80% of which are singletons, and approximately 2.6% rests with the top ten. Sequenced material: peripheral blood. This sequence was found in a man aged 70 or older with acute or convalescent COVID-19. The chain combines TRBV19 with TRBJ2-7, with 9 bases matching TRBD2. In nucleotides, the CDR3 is TGTGCCAGTATGAAGGTGACTAGCGGCTCCTACGAGCAGTACTTC. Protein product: CASMKVTSGSYEQYF.